This TCR beta chain was documented in a study of cytomegalovirus exposure and HLA in healthy donors (dated by TCRdb to 2017 to 2019). Some background on the complete study: An earlier analysis of approximately 640 of the donors reported about 290 Gb of sequence data and about 100 million unique TCR beta sequences from about 179 million T cells. A later genetic analysis took genome-wide SNP genotypes for about three fifths of the roughly 670 donors and used that subset as a discovery cohort. High-throughput TCR immunosequencing, statistical association of individual TCRs with disease status, and machine learning were combined to predict cytomegalovirus infection status. The number of typed donors differed by locus: about 620-630 for A, B, C, DRB1 and DQB1; approximately 520 for DQA1; around 580 for DPA1; and 400 to 480 for DPB1. On average, about 200,000 unique TCR beta nucleotide sequences were sequenced per donor among 398 genotyped donors of the cohort, with roughly 18% of those sequences being non-productive. To study patterns of TCR occurrence, a later analysis re-analyzed previously published TCR beta repertoires from 500 to 850 donors and added high-resolution HLA genotyping. HLA typing covered class I and class II loci at four-digit resolution. An early release covering about 600 HLA-typed donors comprised about 310 gigabases of sequencing data and roughly 85 million unique TCR sequences. Every discovery cohort repertoire had been produced on one sequencing platform. Besides the first cohort of approximately 670 subjects, a separate validation cohort made up of over a hundred different subjects was used. Alongside the repertoire data, information on donor age, sex, ethnicity and CMV serostatus was compiled. Four or five DR-DQ haplotypes were handled as single units for association and clustering because linkage in the cohort was strong. To decide whether each TCR beta V gene segment behaved as functional or pseudogenic, an earlier analysis of approximately 620 of the donors relied on high-throughput TCR beta sequencing. The aim of the study was to test whether cataloging public T cell receptors could identify signatures of past pathogen exposure. The study profiled the T cell repertoires of under 700 subjects by immunosequencing and related them to cytomegalovirus serostatus. The later analysis used no new phenotypic data to find candidate immune exposures, relying instead on TCR beta sequences and their occurrence across donors. The genetic ancestry cluster associated with self-reported Caucasian donors included around four fifths of the approximately 400 genotyped donors. The research as a whole found: In a later genetic analysis, fewer N-insertions in productive TCRs were reported among donors in an Asian-associated ancestry cluster than the approximately 670-donor mean. A later analysis reported that several top co-occurrence clusters appeared linked to parvovirus B19, influenza, CMV and Epstein-Barr virus. The earlier analysis of approximately 560 of the donors excluded fewer than 20 rarely observed V segments, including chromosome 9 orphons, because counts were too low. Some IMGT-functional V segments, including TRBV6-2 and TRBV6-3, could not be distinguished by the 87-base-pair reads and were therefore excluded. In a later analysis, HLA-associated TCR beta chains showed more clonal expansion and lower generation probabilities than non-associated chains that were equally common. This cohort had only TCR beta chains sequenced, and the lack of alpha or paired-chain data limited which features could be detected. For the cohort, immune exposure information was limited to CMV serostatus. Broadly in line with IMGT annotations, most TCR beta V segments showed up in productive rearrangements about 87% or about 30% of the time in an earlier analysis of roughly 590 of the donors. According to the authors, the approach could potentially be generalized to other disease states and immunological phenotypes. Roughly uniform sequencing depth across donors was assumed in presence/absence analyses, although this assumption may not hold. In a later analysis, most CMV-associated TCR beta chains were found to appear HLA-restricted, with HLA associations seemingly driven largely by CMV exposure. Correlated functional status among segregating V segments might reflect linkage disequilibrium, but an unknown experimental factor could not be ruled out. The study listed 164 TCR beta chains as associated with cytomegalovirus. A cluster of highly shared sequence variants was judged likely to represent a technical artifact of the sequencing pipeline. Because HLA typing was unavailable for some donors at each locus, only the typed subset was used in association tests. The classifier was reported to diagnose cytomegalovirus status with high specificity and sensitivity in both the original cohort and the validation cohort. According to a later analysis, TCR association rates differed among HLA loci, with DRB1 alleles showing the most associated TCRs and HLA-C alleles showing the fewest. Strong co-occurrence of HLA alleles, especially DR and DQ, made assigning TCR associations to individual alleles difficult. A later analysis associated approximately 17,000 TCR beta sequences with specific HLA alleles at a false discovery rate of 0.05. A further reported finding was that TCR beta sequences accurately predicted the HLA-A and HLA-B alleles for most subjects in the first cohort. A later genetic analysis associated a missense DCLRE1C variant with V-gene and J-gene trimming of TCR beta chains, and an independent cohort replicated the association. In vitro tests confirmed that a few of the cytomegalovirus-associated TCR beta chains recognize cytomegalovirus antigens. Across donors, most TCR sequences were observed very rarely, whereas some public TCRs were present in many individuals.

In total, about 650 healthy bone marrow donors made up the cohort. At the time of sampling, all cohort members were nominally healthy, though unrecorded immune exposures were likely present. The donor was CMV seropositive and belonged to the group of 250 to 350 seropositive cohort members. Every donor gave a peripheral blood sample, and the peripheral blood mononuclear cells from that sample were used for TCR beta sequencing. The Qiagen DNeasy Blood Extraction Kit was used to extract genomic DNA from the blood cell samples. The CDR3 has 17 amino acids, counting the end cysteine and phenylalanine. Of the read, only the CDR3 DNA is kept; its 51 bases are in frame from base 1. The junction carries 20 bases between V and J, which are trimmed by 6 bases and 3 bases respectively. The germline V gene (reference sequence) provides CDR1 MNHEY and CDR2 SMNVEV. Regarding this clone: Its binding antigen is unknown. No qualities accompany the bases; no much larger clone lies one base away.

Preparation of the library involved the immunoSEQ multiplex PCR assay. A mixture of 60 forward primers for TCR Vbeta segments and 13 reverse primers for TCR Jbeta segments was used in the multiplex PCR. The CDR3 region of rearranged TCR beta genes was amplified from genomic DNA by a multiplex PCR assay. The amplified TCR beta libraries were sequenced on the Illumina HiSeq System as 87-base-pair reads. The paper's data handling went like this. Across the roughly 600 repertoires, a later analysis counted some 80 million unique TCR beta chains, approximately 10 million of which were shared by at least two donors. To remove PCR and sequencing errors, raw reads were error-corrected and collapsed into unique sequences using a nearest-neighbor algorithm that merged closely related sequences. To assign V, D and J gene segments, CDR3 sequences were aligned to IMGT reference sequences. For a sequence to be retained, at least a six-nucleotide match to both a V gene segment and a J gene segment was required. A rearrangement counted as productive if the CDR3 had no stop codons and remained in frame with V and J, and every other rearrangement counted as non-productive. Following IMGT convention, CDR3 was defined as the stretch from the second conserved V-encoded cysteine to the conserved J-encoded phenylalanine. In an earlier analysis of 500 to 650 of the donors, sequences lacking an unambiguous match to a single V gene segment were excluded. In an earlier analysis of approximately 590 of the donors, a V segment was called functional when productive rearrangements were above 56.7%, and segregating when the standard deviation between donors exceeded 5%. A statistical classification framework was built for diagnosing cytomegalovirus status from the catalog of TCR beta chain sequences. In a later analysis, TCR nucleotide sequences were compared against IMGT/GENE-DB human TR gene sequences so that V and J genes could be assigned. Using the TCRdist pipeline, a later analysis assigned CDR3 sequences along with most-parsimonious VDJ recombination scenarios. A later analysis defined each TCR beta chain by its CDR3 amino acid sequence plus V-gene family, and excluded reads lacking a unique V-gene family. As a way to deal with suspected cross-contamination and a sequencing artifact, a later analysis dropped 500 to 700 nucleotide sequences that were highly shared and had low generation probability. For each public chain, a later analysis derived a clonal expansion index from normalized ranks of inferred template counts within each repertoire. In a later analysis, generation probabilities were computed using a VDJ recombination model fitted to out-of-frame rearrangements, and the results were checked against IGoR. In a later analysis, hypergeometric tests were used to score TCR-TCR, TCR-HLA and TCR-CMV co-occurrence, with a repertoire-size bias correction applied to TCR pairs. To estimate false discovery rates, a later analysis permuted the HLA or CMV assignments 20 times. In a later analysis, co-occurring TCRs were grouped with DBSCAN, and TCRdist sequence similarity was added when clustering was performed within HLA-allele-positive subsets. For co-occurrence clustering, repertoires with fewer than 30,000 or more than 120,000 public chains were excluded, along with several repertoires with anomalous nucleotide sharing. TCRdb retrieved this table from immuneACCESS and kept in-frame rearrangements only. Not all clones are present; in checked studies, unresolved V genes account for under half, and no reason is known for the remainder. D and trimming come from the DNA, and the V and J calls and clone size come from that table. The sample contains 300,000 or so clones, approximately 85% of them found a single time. 1.5% to 2.5% of the sample rests with the top ten.

This sequence uses TRBV27 and TRBJ2-2, with TRBD1 tentatively as D gene (5 bases match). This sequence was found in a woman aged 35 to 49 in good health and CMV-seropositive. The sequenced sample was PBMCs. CDR3 sequence: CASSEYRTPTHTGELFF. DNA sequence: TGTGCCAGCAGCGAATATAGGACACCTACCCACACCGGGGAGCTGTTTTTT.